This T cell receptor beta chain was documented in a study of blood T cell repertoires in COVID-19. Repertoires were generated with immunoSEQ multiplex PCR, while TCRdb's copy carries only in-frame clones and drops some. Among approximately 130,000 clones listed, approximately 90% were seen once. The CDR3 loop spans 14 amino acids. Trimming cost V 4 bases and J 3 bases; bases outside gene matches: 4. Per the germline V gene, CDR1 is SGHVS and CDR2 is FNYEAQ. The chain is built from TRBV7-6 and TRBJ2-7, with 9 bases lining up with TRBD1. Sequences were obtained from peripheral blood. The sequence was obtained from a human donor in a cohort sampled during active COVID-19. The CDR3 region is CASSSRQGDYEQYF. The CDR3 DNA reads TGTGCCAGCAGCTCCCGACAGGGGGACTACGAGCAGTACTTC.